One and the same sample provided the 26 T cell receptor beta chains below, sequenced in a study of CD8 T cells in ankylosing spondylitis. General study results and limits: Characteristic, it appeared, of ankylosing spondylitis blood was a TCR beta motif of about eight highly homologous variants.

TCRdb ran MiXCR on the 5' RACE reads and lists one entry per CDR3 protein. The sample carries about 390,000 distinct CDR3 sequences, 20% to 25% recorded once. No antigen is known for these receptors. Sequencing was performed on blood, either unsorted or a sorted T cell fraction (not recorded which). These receptors came from a male donor with ankylosing spondylitis.

This clonotype was seen only a few times. This chain connects TRBV7-9 to TRBJ2-5, with D hard to call. The CDR3 is made up of 14 amino acids. The germline CDR1 and CDR2 sequences are SEHNR and FQNEAQ (reference sequence). Trimming left V 2 bases short and J 4 bases short, with 11 bases between. CDR3 region: CASSLRPDGETQYF. In nucleotides, the CDR3 is TGTGCCAGCAGCTTAAGGCCGGACGGAGAGACCCAGTACTTC.

The chain is built from TRBV7-2 and TRBJ2-3; 10 positions agree with TRBD2. The V and J ends lost 4 bases and 6 bases, in that order; junction bases with no gene match: 13. CDR1 is SGHTA and CDR2 is FQGNSA in the germline V gene. The CDR3 extends over 17 amino acids. The CDR3 sequence: CASSSRRASGRADTQYF. The CDR3 DNA reads TGTGCCAGCAGCTCGCGGAGGGCTAGCGGGAGAGCTGATACGCAGTATTTT.

Many counts were recorded for this clonotype. The gene calls are TRBV6-5 and TRBJ2-5; 11 bases are shared with TRBD1. The length of the CDR3 is 17 residues. V lost 0 bases and J lost 1; bases outside the gene matches: 4. Germline assignment: CDR1 MNHEY and CDR2 SVGAGI. CDR3 sequence: CASSYSFGTGGQETQYF. In DNA, the CDR3 is TGTGCCAGCAGTTACTCGTTTGGGACAGGGGGCCAAGAGACCCAGTACTTC.

The chain joins TRBV25-1 to TRBJ2-7, with 12 bases lining up with TRBD2. The J segment lost 5 bases and the V segment lost 4 bases, leaving 3 bases of the junction unmatched. The CDR3 totals 14 residues. Germline CDR1 is MGHDK and CDR2 is SYGVNS. The CDR3 sequence is CASSASGRDNEQYF. The CDR3 DNA reads TGTGCCAGCAGTGCTAGCGGGAGGGATAACGAGCAGTACTTC.

The chain couples TRBV14 to TRBJ2-5; TRBD2 might be the D (5 bases). V shed 2 bases and J shed 5 bases, with 12 bases lying between them. Germline loops: CDR1 SGHDN, CDR2 FVKESK. CDR3 size: 14 residues. The chain's CDR3 is CASSQLRALETQYF. As DNA, the CDR3 is TGTGCCAGCAGCCAATTGCGGGCTTTGGAGACCCAGTACTTC.

The gene calls are TRBV27 and TRBJ2-7; 10 nucleotides agree with TRBD1. CDR3 length equals 14 residues. The ends lost 10 bases at V and 6 bases at J; junction bases unmatched: 12. Germline V gene sequence: CDR1 MNHEY, CDR2 SMNVEV (reference sequence). CDR3 amino acids: CATTSGTGASEQYF. The CDR3 coding sequence is TGTGCCACAACCTCCGGGACAGGGGCTTCCGAGCAGTACTTC.

The chain has TRBV7-2 and TRBJ2-1; the D is unclear. There are 17 residues in the CDR3. CDR1 is SGHTA, CDR2 FQGNSA, per germline. The V and J ends lost 7 bases and 0 bases respectively, with 19 bases between them. The CDR3 loop is CASTPRRALSSYNEQFF. The CDR3 DNA reads as TGTGCCAGCACCCCACGACGGGCCCTTAGCTCCTACAATGAGCAGTTCTTC.

The rearrangement joins TRBV7-3 to TRBJ1-2; no clear D gene. Germline CDR1 reads SGHTA; CDR2 reads FQGTGA. The CDR3 is made up of 14 amino acids. V shed 5 bases and J shed 0 bases, with 10 bases lying between them. CDR3 in DNA: TGTGCCAGCAGCCCCGGACCCGCTAACTATGGCTACACCTTC. Protein product: CASSPGPANYGYTF.

This clonotype appeared a few times. V gene TRBV4-2 combines with J gene TRBJ1-3; D gene unclear. The V end lost 0 bases, the J end lost 4 bases, and 10 bases lay between the germline ends. This CDR3 region has 15 residues. Germline loops: CDR1 LGHNA, CDR2 YNFKEQ. The CDR3 sequence is CASSQDGRLGNTIYF. The CDR3 DNA sequence: TGTGCCAGCAGCCAAGATGGTCGGCTCGGAAACACCATATATTTT.

This chain's CDR3 is CASSFPRGENNEQFF. The CDR3 DNA is TGCGCCAGCAGCTTCCCGCGCGGGGAGAACAATGAGCAGTTCTTC. This chain joins TRBV5-1 and TRBJ2-1; tentative D call: TRBD2 (6 bases). The germline CDR1 and CDR2 sequences are SGHRS and YFSETQ. V lost 2 bases to trimming and J lost 5 bases, with 14 bases between them. The CDR3 extends over 15 amino acids.

The J gene is TRBJ1-1, the V gene TRBV6-5; TRBD1 is a possible D gene (6 bases). The CDR3 is 14 residues long. From germline, CDR1 is MNHEY and CDR2 SVGAGI. V was shortened by 0 bases and J by 8 bases, with 13 bases between the two germline ends. The CDR3 coding sequence is TGTGCCAGCAGTTACTCGAGGGACATCCTCGAAGCTTTCTTT. Translating it yields CASSYSRDILEAFF.

This clonotype was counted a few times. V usage is TRBV6-2 or TRBV6-3 and J usage is TRBJ1-2; no firm D call. Germline CDR1 reads MNHEY; CDR2 reads SVGEGT. Trimming removed 6 bases at V and 1 base at J, with 9 bases between. CDR3 size: 13 residues. CDR3 amino acids: CASRTGDNYGYTF. CDR3 bases: TGTGCCAGCAGGACCGGAGATAACTATGGCTACACCTTC.

This clonotype was seen only a few times. This chain uses TRBV12-3 or TRBV12-4 with TRBJ2-2; TRBD2 might be the D (7 bases). V was cut by 8 bases and J by 4 bases, with 14 bases left in between. The CDR3 totals 14 residues. For the CDR3, the DNA is TGTGCCAGCGAGGGGGGGGTAGGCACCGGGGAGCTGTTTTTT. Amino acid sequence: CASEGGVGTGELFF.

The chain uses TRBV12-3 or TRBV12-4 and TRBJ1-6; D is perhaps TRBD1 (6 bases). CDR3 size: 14 residues. V lost 6 bases and J 8 bases, leaving 14 bases between the germline ends. The CDR3 here is CASSDRSADSPLHF. CDR3 nucleotides: TGTGCCAGCAGCGACAGGTCGGCGGATTCACCCCTCCACTTT.

This clonotype showed up just once. The chain employs TRBV7-2 and TRBJ2-7; TRBD1 matches at 9 bases. With V trimmed by 1 base and J by 5 bases, 9 bases remained unmatched. The CDR3 runs to 16 residues. The germline gives CDR1 SGHTA, CDR2 FQGNSA. The CDR3 region has the DNA TGTGCCAGCAGCTTAGGTAGGACAGGGGCTGCCCACGAGCAGTACTTC. Translating gives CASSLGRTGAAHEQYF.

This clonotype has a handful of counts. The V call is TRBV9, the J call TRBJ2-1; 10 nucleotides match TRBD1. Germline CDR1 and CDR2: SGDLS and YYNGEE. The CDR3 totals 15 residues. Germline trimming cut 0 bases from V and 9 bases from J; bases unmatched to any gene: 6. The CDR3 DNA is TGTGCCAGCAGCGTAGGGGGACAGGGGTCGTCTGAGCAGTTCTTC. It yields the protein CASSVGGQGSSEQFF.

The V call is TRBV2, the J call TRBJ2-5; possibly TRBD1 for D (5 bases). CDR1 and CDR2 from the germline V gene are SNHLY and FYNNEI. Trimming pared 5 bases from V and 2 bases from J, leaving 21 bases between. The CDR3 loop spans 17 amino acids. CDR3 in DNA: TGTGCCAGCAGTCCTTTCCAGGGTTACCTCCTTCAAGAGACCCAGTACTTC. Translation: CASSPFQGYLLQETQYF. Full variable domain (remainder filled in from reference TRBV2 and TRBJ2-5): EPEVTQTPSHQVTQMGQEVILRCVPISNHLYFYWYRQILGQKVEFLVSFYNNEISEKSEIFDDQFSVERPDGSNFTLKIRSTKLEDSAMYFCASSPFQGYLLQETQYFGPGTRLLVL.

This clonotype was seen a few times. This chain uses TRBV10-3 with TRBJ1-1, with TRBD1 as a possible D gene (6 bases). CDR3 length equals 13 residues. Deletions cut 8 bases from V and 5 bases from J, with 15 bases between. CDR1 is ENHRY and CDR2 is SYGVKD in the germline V gene. In DNA, the CDR3 is TGTGCCATCGGCCAGGGACATGATACTGAAGCTTTCTTT. This translates into CAIGQGHDTEAFF.

This clonotype was found a few times. V gene TRBV5-1 combines with J gene TRBJ2-3, with TRBD1 matching 7 bases. Germline lookup yields CDR1 SGHRS and CDR2 YFSETQ. With V trimmed by 3 bases and J by 7 bases, 5 bases remained unmatched. This CDR3 region has 13 residues. The CDR3 is CASSSGQDYTQYF. In nucleotides, the CDR3 is TGCGCCAGCAGCTCCGGACAGGACTATACGCAGTATTTT.

The CDR3 nucleotides are TGTGCCAGCAGCTTAGGGAATACACGGGGAGTGGGCTACGAGCAGTACTTC. As protein: CASSLGNTRGVGYEQYF. The chain uses TRBV7-2 and TRBJ2-7, with D possibly TRBD2 on 5 matching bases. This CDR3 is 17 amino acids long. Germline CDR1 and CDR2: SGHTA and FQGNSA. The V end lost 1 base, the J end lost 3 bases, and 19 bases lay between the germline ends.

The chain employs TRBV25-1 and TRBJ2-7; TRBD1 aligns across 10 bases. Unmatched junction bases numbered 9, after V lost 5 bases and J lost 5 bases. This CDR3 comprises 15 residues. CDR1 is MGHDK and CDR2 is SYGVNS in the germline V gene. For the CDR3, the DNA is TGTGCCAGCAGTAAAACCGGGACAGGGGTCCACGAGCAGTACTTC. This translates into CASSKTGTGVHEQYF.

The chain uses TRBV19 and TRBJ1-1; no clear D gene. The CDR3 has 13 amino acids. Germline CDR1 reads LNHDA; CDR2 reads SQIVND (reference sequence). Trimming pared 3 bases from V and 1 base from J, leaving 6 bases between. CDR3 coding DNA: TGTGCCAGTAGTATTTTACCGAACACTGAAGCTTTCTTT. Amino acids: CASSILPNTEAFF.

This clonotype was seen only a few times. The genes are TRBV20-1 and TRBJ2-1; D is perhaps TRBD1 (6 bases). Trimming removed 3 bases from V and 9 bases from J, with 15 bases in between. This CDR3 is 13 amino acids long. Germline assignment: CDR1 DFQATT and CDR2 SNEGSKA (reference sequence). The CDR3 spells CSARSWGLGEQFF. The CDR3, as DNA: TGCAGTGCTAGGTCATGGGGGCTCGGTGAGCAGTTCTTC.

In this sample, this clonotype turned up a few times. J is TRBJ1-5 and V is TRBV7-2; the D is unclear. Germline loops: CDR1 SGHTA, CDR2 FQGNSA. CDR3 length equals 14 residues. The V end lost 4 bases, the J end lost 7 bases, and 14 bases lay between the germline ends. CDR3 in amino acids: CASSSATVGQPQHF. CDR3 DNA sequence: TGTGCCAGCAGCTCCGCCACCGTAGGCCAGCCCCAGCATTTT.

The chain carries TRBV7-9 and TRBJ2-2; no clear D gene. V was trimmed by 2 bases and J by 1 base, leaving 2 bases between them. CDR3 length: 13 amino acids. Per germline, CDR1 SEHNR and CDR2 FQNEAQ (reference sequence). In DNA, the CDR3 is TGTGCCAGCAGCTTATTGAACACCGGGGAGCTGTTTTTT. Encoded protein: CASSLLNTGELFF.

V is TRBV29-1 and J is TRBJ1-4; TRBD1 is a possible D gene (6 bases). The CDR3 length is 12 residues. Trimming removed 5 bases at V and 7 bases at J, with 11 bases between. Germline CDR1 is SQVTM and CDR2 is ANQGSEA. The CDR3 DNA reads TGCAGCGTTTGGGGGCCCGGTGAAAAACTGTTTTTT. Translating gives CSVWGPGEKLFF.